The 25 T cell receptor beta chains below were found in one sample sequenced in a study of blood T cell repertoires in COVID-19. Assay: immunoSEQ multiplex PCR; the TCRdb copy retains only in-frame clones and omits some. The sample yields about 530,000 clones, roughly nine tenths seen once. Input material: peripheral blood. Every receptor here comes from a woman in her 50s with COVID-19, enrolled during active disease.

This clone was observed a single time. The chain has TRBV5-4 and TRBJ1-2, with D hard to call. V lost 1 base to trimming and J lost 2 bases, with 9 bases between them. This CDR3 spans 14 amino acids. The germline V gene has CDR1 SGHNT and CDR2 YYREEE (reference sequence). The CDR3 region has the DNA TGTGCCAGCAGCTTGCAACAACAAAACTATGGCTACACCTTC. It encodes CASSLQQQNYGYTF.

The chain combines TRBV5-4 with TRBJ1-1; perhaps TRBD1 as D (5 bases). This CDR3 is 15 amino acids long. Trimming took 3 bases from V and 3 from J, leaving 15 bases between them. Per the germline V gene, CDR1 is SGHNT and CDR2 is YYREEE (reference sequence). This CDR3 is CASSWGRDLDTEAFF. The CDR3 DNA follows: TGTGCCAGCAGCTGGGGGAGGGATCTGGACACTGAAGCTTTCTTT.

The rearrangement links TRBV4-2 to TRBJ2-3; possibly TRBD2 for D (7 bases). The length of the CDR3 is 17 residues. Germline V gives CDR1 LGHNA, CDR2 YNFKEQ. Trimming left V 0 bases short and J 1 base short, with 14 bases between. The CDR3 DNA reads TGTGCCAGCAGCCAAGATAGGATAGGGGGGGGCACAGATACGCAGTATTTT. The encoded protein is CASSQDRIGGGTDTQYF.

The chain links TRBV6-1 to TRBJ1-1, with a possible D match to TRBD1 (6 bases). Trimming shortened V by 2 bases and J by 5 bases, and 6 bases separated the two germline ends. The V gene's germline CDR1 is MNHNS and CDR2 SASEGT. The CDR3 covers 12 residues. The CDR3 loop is CASSETGTEAFF. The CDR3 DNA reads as TGTGCCAGCAGTGAAACAGGGACTGAAGCTTTCTTT.

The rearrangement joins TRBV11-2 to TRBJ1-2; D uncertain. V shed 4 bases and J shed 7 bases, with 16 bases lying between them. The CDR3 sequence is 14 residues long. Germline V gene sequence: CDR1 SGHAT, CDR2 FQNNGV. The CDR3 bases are TGTGCCAGCAGCTCAACGCGGGGTTTCATTGGCTACACCTTC. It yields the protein CASSSTRGFIGYTF.

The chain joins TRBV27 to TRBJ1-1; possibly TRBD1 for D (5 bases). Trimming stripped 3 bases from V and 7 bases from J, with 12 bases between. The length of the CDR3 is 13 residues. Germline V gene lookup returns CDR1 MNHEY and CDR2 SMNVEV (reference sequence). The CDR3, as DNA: TGTGCCAGCAGTTTGCAGGGTTGGGGTGAAGCTTTCTTT. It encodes CASSLQGWGEAFF.

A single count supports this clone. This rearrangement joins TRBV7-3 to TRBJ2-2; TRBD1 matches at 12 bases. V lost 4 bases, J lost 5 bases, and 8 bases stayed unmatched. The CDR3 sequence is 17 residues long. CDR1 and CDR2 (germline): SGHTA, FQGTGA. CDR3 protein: CASSSPPGQGATGELFF. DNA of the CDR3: TGTGCCAGCAGCTCCCCACCGGGACAGGGGGCGACCGGGGAGCTGTTTTTT.

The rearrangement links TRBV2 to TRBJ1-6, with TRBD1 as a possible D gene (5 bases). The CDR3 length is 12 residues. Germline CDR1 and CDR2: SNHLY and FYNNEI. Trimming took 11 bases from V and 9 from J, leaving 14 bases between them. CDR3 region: CAVGRGGSPLHF. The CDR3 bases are TGTGCCGTCGGGCGGGGGGGTTCACCCCTCCACTTT.

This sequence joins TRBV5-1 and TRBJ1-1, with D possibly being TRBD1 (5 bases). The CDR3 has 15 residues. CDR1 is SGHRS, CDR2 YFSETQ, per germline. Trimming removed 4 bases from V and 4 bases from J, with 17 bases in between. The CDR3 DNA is TGCGCCAGCAGCCCCGGATCAGGGTCCTTCACTGAAGCTTTCTTT. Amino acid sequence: CASSPGSGSFTEAFF.

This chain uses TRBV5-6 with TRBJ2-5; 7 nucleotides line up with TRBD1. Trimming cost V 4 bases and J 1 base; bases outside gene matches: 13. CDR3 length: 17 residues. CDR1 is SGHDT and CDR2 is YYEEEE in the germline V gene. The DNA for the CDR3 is TGTGCCAGCAGCCGAGCGTCGGGACAGAGATTCCAAGAGACCCAGTACTTC. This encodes CASSRASGQRFQETQYF.

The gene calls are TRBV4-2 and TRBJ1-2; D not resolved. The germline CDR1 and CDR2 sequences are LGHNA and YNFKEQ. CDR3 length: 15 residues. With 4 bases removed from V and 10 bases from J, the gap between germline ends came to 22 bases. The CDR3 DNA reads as TGTGCCAGCAGCCTAGACGGAACATCATCGGAGTCCTACACCTTC. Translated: CASSLDGTSSESYTF.

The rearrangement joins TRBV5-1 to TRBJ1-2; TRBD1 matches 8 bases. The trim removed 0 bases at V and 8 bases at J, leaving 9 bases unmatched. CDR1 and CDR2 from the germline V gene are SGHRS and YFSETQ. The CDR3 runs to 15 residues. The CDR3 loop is CASSLGTGTGRGYTF. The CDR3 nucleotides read TGCGCCAGCAGCTTGGGTACCGGGACAGGCAGGGGCTACACCTTC.

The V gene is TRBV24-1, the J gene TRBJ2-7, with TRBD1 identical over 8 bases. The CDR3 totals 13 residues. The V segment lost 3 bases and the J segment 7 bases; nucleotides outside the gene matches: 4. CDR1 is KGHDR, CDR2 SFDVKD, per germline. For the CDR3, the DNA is TGTGCCACCAGTGATGGGGGGACAGGAGAGCAGTACTTC. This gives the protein CATSDGGTGEQYF.

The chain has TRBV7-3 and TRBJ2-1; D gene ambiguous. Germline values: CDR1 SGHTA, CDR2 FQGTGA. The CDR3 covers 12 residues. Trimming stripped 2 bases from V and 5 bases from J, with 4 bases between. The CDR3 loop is CASSLSDNEQFF. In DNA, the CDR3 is TGTGCCAGCAGCTTATCCGACAATGAGCAGTTCTTC.

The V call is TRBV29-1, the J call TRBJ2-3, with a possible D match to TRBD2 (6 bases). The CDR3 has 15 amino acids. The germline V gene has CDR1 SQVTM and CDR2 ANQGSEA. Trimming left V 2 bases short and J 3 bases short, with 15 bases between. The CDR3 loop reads CSVESTGVVTDTQYF. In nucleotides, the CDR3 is TGCAGCGTTGAAAGTACGGGGGTAGTGACAGATACGCAGTATTTT.

CDR3 coding DNA: TGTGCCAGCAGCTTAGAGGCAGGGATGGGAAATGAGCAGTTCTTC. It codes for CASSLEAGMGNEQFF. The rearrangement joins TRBV7-9 to TRBJ2-1, with TRBD1 as a possible D gene (5 bases). The CDR3 extends over 15 amino acids. V shed 1 base and J shed 7 bases, with 14 bases lying between them. The germline V gene has CDR1 SEHNR and CDR2 FQNEAQ (reference sequence). Together with reference TRBV7-9 and TRBJ2-1, the CDR3 gives the full variable domain: DTGVSQNPRHKITKRGQNVTFRCDPISEHNRLYWYRQTLGQGPEFLTYFQNEAQLEKSRLLSDRFSAERPKGSFSTLEIQRTEQGDSAMYLCASSLEAGMGNEQFFGPGTRLTVL.

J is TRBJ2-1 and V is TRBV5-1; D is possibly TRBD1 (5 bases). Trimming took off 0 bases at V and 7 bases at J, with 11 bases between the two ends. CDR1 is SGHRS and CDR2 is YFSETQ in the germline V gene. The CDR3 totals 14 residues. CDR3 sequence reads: CASSLELTENEQFF. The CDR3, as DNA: TGCGCCAGCAGCTTGGAATTGACAGAGAATGAGCAGTTCTTC.

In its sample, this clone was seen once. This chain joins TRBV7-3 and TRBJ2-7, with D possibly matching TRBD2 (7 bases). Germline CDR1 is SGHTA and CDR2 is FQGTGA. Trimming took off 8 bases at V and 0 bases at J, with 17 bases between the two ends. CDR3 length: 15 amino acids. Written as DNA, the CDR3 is TGTGCCAGCCTCGGCGGGGGCCTTAGCTCCTACGAGCAGTACTTC. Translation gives CASLGGGLSSYEQYF.

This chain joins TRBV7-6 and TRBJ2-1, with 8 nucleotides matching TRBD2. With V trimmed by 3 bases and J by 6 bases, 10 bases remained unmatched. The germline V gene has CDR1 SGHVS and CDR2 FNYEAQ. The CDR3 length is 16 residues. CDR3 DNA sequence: TGTGCCAGCAGCTTTGCGTCGGGGGGGCCTTCCAATGAGCAGTTCTTC. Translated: CASSFASGGPSNEQFF.

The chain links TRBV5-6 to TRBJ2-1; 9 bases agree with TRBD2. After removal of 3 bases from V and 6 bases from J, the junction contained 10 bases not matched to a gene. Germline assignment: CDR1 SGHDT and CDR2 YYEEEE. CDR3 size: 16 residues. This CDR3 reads CASSSLPSGGLNEQFF. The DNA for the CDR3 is TGTGCCAGCAGCTCCCTTCCCAGCGGGGGGCTCAATGAGCAGTTCTTC.

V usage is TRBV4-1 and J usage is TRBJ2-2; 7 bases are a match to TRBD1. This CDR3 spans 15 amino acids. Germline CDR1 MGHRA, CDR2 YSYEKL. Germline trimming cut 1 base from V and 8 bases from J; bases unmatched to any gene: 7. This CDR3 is CASSQGQGGWGELFF. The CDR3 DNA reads TGCGCCAGCAGCCAAGGACAGGGTGGGTGGGGGGAGCTGTTTTTT.

CDR3 DNA sequence: TGTGCCAGCAGCTTGGCCGGGACAGGGGGCCATGGCTACACCTTC. This encodes CASSLAGTGGHGYTF. The chain links TRBV5-4 to TRBJ1-2; 12 bases fit TRBD1. V lost 0 bases, J lost 6 bases, and 3 bases stayed unmatched. Germline CDR1 SGHNT, CDR2 YYREEE (reference sequence). This CDR3 has 15 amino acids.

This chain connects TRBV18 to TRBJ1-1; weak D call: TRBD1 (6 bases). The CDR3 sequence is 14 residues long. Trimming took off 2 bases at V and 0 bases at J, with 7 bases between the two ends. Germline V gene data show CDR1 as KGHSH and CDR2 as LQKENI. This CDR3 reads CASSPEGVNTEAFF. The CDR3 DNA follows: TGTGCCAGCTCACCAGAGGGGGTGAACACTGAAGCTTTCTTT.

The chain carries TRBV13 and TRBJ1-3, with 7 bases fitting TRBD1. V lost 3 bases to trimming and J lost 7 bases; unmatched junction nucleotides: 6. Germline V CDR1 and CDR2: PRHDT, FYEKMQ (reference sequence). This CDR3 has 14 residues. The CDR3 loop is CASSFGQDRNTIYF. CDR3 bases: TGTGCCAGCAGCTTTGGACAGGATCGCAACACCATATATTTT.

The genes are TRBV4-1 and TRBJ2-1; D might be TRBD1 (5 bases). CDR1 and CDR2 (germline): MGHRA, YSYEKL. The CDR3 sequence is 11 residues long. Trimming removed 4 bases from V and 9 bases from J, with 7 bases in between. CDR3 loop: CASSLQGEQFF. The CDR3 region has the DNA TGCGCCAGCAGCCTCCAGGGTGAGCAGTTCTTC.